Each of the 2 T cell receptor beta chains below was sequenced from the same sample in a study of T cell clusters in autoimmune cytopenias. TRB rearrangements were amplified by touch-down multiplex PCR with mixed TRB-A/B primers. Using the multiplex PCR reads, TCRdb records one entry per CDR3 protein without DNA. Its table records fewer than 15,000 distinct CDR3 sequences. TRB was amplified from around 250 ng of peripheral blood genomic DNA per sample. Sequencing was performed on peripheral blood. Every receptor here comes from a human donor with an autoimmune cytopenia or autoimmune hepatitis (not recorded which).

This clonotype shows up as medium-sized (0.01 to 0.1%) by frequency. The chain joins TRBV19 to TRBJ2-7. This CDR3 contains 13 residues. Per germline, CDR1 LNHDA and CDR2 SQIVND (reference sequence). The CDR3 reads CASSIGQPAEQYF. The whole variable domain, filled in from reference TRBV19 and TRBJ2-7, reads DGGITQSPKYLFRKEGQNVTLSCEQNLNHDAMYWYRQDPGQGLRLIYYSQIVNDFQKGDIAEGYSVSREKKESFPLTVTSAQKNPTAFYLCASSIGQPAEQYFGPGTRLTVT.

The chain joins TRBV19 to TRBJ2-1; TCRdb's D gene call, TRBD2, goes unchecked for lack of DNA. The CDR3 is made up of 16 amino acids. CDR1 is LNHDA and CDR2 is SQIVND in the germline V gene (reference sequence). The CDR3 here is CASSRLAGAQVDEQFF. The variable domain in full, with the rest retrieved from reference TRBV19 and TRBJ2-1, is DGGITQSPKYLFRKEGQNVTLSCEQNLNHDAMYWYRQDPGQGLRLIYYSQIVNDFQKGDIAEGYSVSREKKESFPLTVTSAQKNPTAFYLCASSRLAGAQVDEQFFGPGTRLTVL.